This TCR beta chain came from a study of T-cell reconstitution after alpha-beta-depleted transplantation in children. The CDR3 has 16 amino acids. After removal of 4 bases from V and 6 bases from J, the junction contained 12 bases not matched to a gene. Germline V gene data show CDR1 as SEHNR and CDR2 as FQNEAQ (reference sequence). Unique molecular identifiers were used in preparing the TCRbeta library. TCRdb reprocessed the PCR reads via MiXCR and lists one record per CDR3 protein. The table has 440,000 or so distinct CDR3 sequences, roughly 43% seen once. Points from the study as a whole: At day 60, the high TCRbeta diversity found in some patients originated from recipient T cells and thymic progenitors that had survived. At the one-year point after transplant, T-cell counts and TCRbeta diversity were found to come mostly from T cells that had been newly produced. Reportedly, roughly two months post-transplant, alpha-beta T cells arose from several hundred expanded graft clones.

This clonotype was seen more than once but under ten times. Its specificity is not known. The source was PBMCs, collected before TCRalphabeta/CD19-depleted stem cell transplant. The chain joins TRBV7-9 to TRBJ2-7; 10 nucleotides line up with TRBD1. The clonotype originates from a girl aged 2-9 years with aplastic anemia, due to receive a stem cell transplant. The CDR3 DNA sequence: TGTGCCAGCAGCTCCGGGCCGACAGGGGGCGAAGCCGAGCAGTACTTC. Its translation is CASSSGPTGGEAEQYF.